The 32 T cell receptor beta chains below all came from one sample that was sequenced in a study of shared clonotypes between healthy human individuals. Method: immunoSEQ multiplex PCR; TCRdb's copy keeps in-frame clones and lacks some. The repertoire includes over 700,000 clones, roughly 72% of them detected once, and approximately 1.7% sits in the top ten. Material: memory CD4+ T cells sorted from blood. Documented subset: CD45RA-negative fraction. The receptors originated from a woman aged 25-40 years in good health.

The chain joins TRBV28 to TRBJ1-2; a possible D gene is TRBD1 (6 bases). The CDR3 length is 14 residues. The germline V gene encodes CDR1 MDHEN and CDR2 SYDVKM. The V gene lost 6 bases and the J gene lost 2 bases, with 13 bases spanning the gap. In DNA form, the CDR3 reads TGTGCCAGCAGCACACCTCAGGGGAACTATGGCTACACCTTC. Residues: CASSTPQGNYGYTF.

The rearrangement links TRBV4-2 to TRBJ2-5; D unresolved. With 1 base removed from V and 5 bases from J, the gap between germline ends came to 8 bases. Germline values: CDR1 LGHNA, CDR2 YNFKEQ. This CDR3 comprises 13 residues. The CDR3 sequence is CASSQGPGETQYF. The CDR3 DNA follows: TGTGCCAGCAGCCAAGGCCCCGGGGAGACCCAGTACTTC.

The rearrangement links TRBV30 to TRBJ2-5; 9 positions agree with TRBD1. Germline V gene sequence: CDR1 GTSNPN, CDR2 SVGIG (reference sequence). CDR3 size: 13 residues. J gave up 5 bases and V 5 bases, and 6 bases lay outside the gene matches. For the CDR3, the DNA is TGTGCCTGGGGAACAGGGGGCGCGGAGACCCAGTACTTC. It codes for CAWGTGGAETQYF. Full variable domain (remainder filled in from reference TRBV30 and TRBJ2-5): SQTIHQWPATLVQPVGSPLSLECTVEGTSNPNLYWYRQAAGRGLQLLFYSVGIGQISSEVPQNLSASRPQDRQFILSSKKLLLSDSGFYLCAWGTGGAETQYFGPGTRLLVL.

This clone was observed a handful of times. This chain's CDR3 is CASSVSSGRATDTQYF. The CDR3 DNA reads TGTGCCAGCAGCGTATCTAGCGGGAGGGCAACAGATACGCAGTATTTT. The chain couples TRBV9 to TRBJ2-3; 12 bases match TRBD2. J gave up 3 bases and V 1 base, and 3 bases lay outside the gene matches. This CDR3 has 16 residues. The germline CDR1 and CDR2 sequences are SGDLS and YYNGEE.

The rearrangement links TRBV2 to TRBJ2-1; the match to TRBD2 covers 9 bases. V was pared by 2 bases and J by 9 bases, with 11 bases of the junction left unmatched. Germline CDR1 and CDR2: SNHLY and FYNNEI. The CDR3 contains 16 residues. The CDR3 sequence is CASSESAGGGFGEQFF. The DNA of the CDR3 is TGTGCCAGCAGTGAATCTGCGGGAGGGGGGTTCGGTGAGCAGTTCTTC.

Concerning this clone: The sample carries other DNA sequences with the same CDR3. This rearrangement joins TRBV10-1 to TRBJ2-3; D unresolved. Looked up from germline, CDR1 is WNHNN and CDR2 is SYGVQD (reference sequence). This CDR3 spans 13 amino acids. V lost 3 bases to trimming and J lost 4 bases, with 8 bases between them. This chain's CDR3 is CASSDGGSDTQYF. The CDR3 DNA reads TGCGCCAGCAGTGACGGTGGCTCAGATACGCAGTATTTT.

This clone was seen more than once but under ten times. V gene TRBV28 combines with J gene TRBJ2-3, with D perhaps being TRBD1 or TRBD2 (6 bases each). CDR3 size: 17 residues. Trimming pared 8 bases from V and 0 bases from J, leaving 21 bases between. Germline V lookup: CDR1 MDHEN, CDR2 SYDVKM. The CDR3 is CASLDNFGGPSTDTQYF. CDR3 bases: TGTGCCAGCCTCGATAATTTCGGGGGCCCTAGCACAGATACGCAGTATTTT. Based on the CDR3 plus reference TRBV28 and TRBJ2-3, the full variable domain is DVKVTQSSRYLVKRTGEKVFLECVQDMDHENMFWYRQDPGLGLRLIYFSYDVKMKEKGDIPEGYSVSREKKERFSLILESASTNQTSMYLCASLDNFGGPSTDTQYFGPGTRLTVL.

A word on this clone: Other nucleotide sequences in the sample specify the same CDR3. The chain combines TRBV19 with TRBJ2-3, with a tentative D call TRBD2 (6 bases). Trimming pared 6 bases from V and 2 bases from J, leaving 12 bases between. The CDR3 spans 14 residues. Germline V gene data show CDR1 as LNHDA and CDR2 as SQIVND (reference sequence). CDR3 protein: CASRVSGSTDTQYF. Written as DNA, the CDR3 is TGTGCCAGTAGGGTTAGCGGTTCCACAGATACGCAGTATTTT.

The rearrangement joins TRBV2 to TRBJ2-6; no definite D call. The length of the CDR3 is 14 residues. Trimming shortened V by 7 bases and J by 0 bases, and 7 bases separated the two germline ends. The V gene's germline CDR1 is SNHLY and CDR2 FYNNEI. The CDR3 coding sequence is TGTGCCAGCACCCAGAACTCTGGGGCCAACGTCCTGACTTTC. Amino acid sequence: CASTQNSGANVLTF.

This clone was recorded a few times. Other DNA sequences in the sample encode the same CDR3. This chain connects TRBV6-1 to TRBJ2-7, with no clear D. This CDR3 region has 12 residues. The ends were cut back, 1 base at V and 4 bases at J, with 5 bases in the middle. CDR1 is MNHNS and CDR2 is SASEGT in the germline V gene. CDR3 sequence reads: CASSEVGYEQYF. The CDR3 DNA follows: TGTGCCAGCAGTGAAGTGGGTTACGAGCAGTACTTC.

The CDR3 DNA sequence: TGCGCCAGCAGCCGGACAGCCGCCGGGGAGCTGTTTTTT. Translating gives CASSRTAAGELFF. The chain recombines TRBV5-1 with TRBJ2-2, with D perhaps TRBD1 (6 bases). Germline V lookup: CDR1 SGHRS, CDR2 YFSETQ. Trimming stripped 4 bases from V and 6 bases from J, with 10 bases between. CDR3 length: 13 amino acids.

The chain carries TRBV27 and TRBJ2-7; a weak D match, TRBD2 (6 bases). Trimming shortened V by 6 bases and J by 5 bases, and 14 bases separated the two germline ends. Germline CDR1 and CDR2: MNHEY and SMNVEV (reference sequence). The length of the CDR3 is 13 residues. The CDR3 nucleotides are TGTGCCAGCAGCCATAGCGGTCTGGACGAGCAGTACTTC. Encoded protein: CASSHSGLDEQYF.

This clone was seen a few times. The rearrangement links TRBV2 to TRBJ2-3; the D gene is possibly TRBD2 (6 bases). Trimming pared 1 base from V and 3 bases from J, leaving 14 bases between. Germline CDR1 reads SNHLY; CDR2 reads FYNNEI. The CDR3 contains 16 residues. The CDR3 nucleotides read TGTGCCAGCAGTGAAGAGGGGCAGGGAGGAACAGATACGCAGTATTTT. Protein product: CASSEEGQGGTDTQYF.

The chain links TRBV5-1 to TRBJ2-7, with unresolved D. Trimming shortened V by 6 bases and J by 5 bases, and 12 bases separated the two germline ends. CDR3 length: 12 residues. CDR1 and CDR2 (germline): SGHRS, YFSETQ. The chain's CDR3 is CASTSVRNEQYF. As DNA, the CDR3 is TGCGCCAGCACGTCGGTTAGGAACGAGCAGTACTTC.

J is TRBJ2-1 and V is TRBV5-1, with 13 bases lining up with TRBD2. Looked up from germline, CDR1 is SGHRS and CDR2 is YFSETQ. V shed 6 bases, J shed 7 bases, and the junction held 10 bases outside the gene matches. This CDR3 has 16 residues. The CDR3, as DNA: TGCGCCAGCACTCCTCCGGGACTAGCGGGGACTAATGAGCAGTTCTTC. The encoded protein is CASTPPGLAGTNEQFF. Combining the CDR3 with reference TRBV5-1 and TRBJ2-1 gives the whole variable domain KAGVTQTPRYLIKTRGQQVTLSCSPISGHRSVSWYQQTPGQGLQFLFEYFSETQRNKGNFPGRFSGRQFSNSRSEMNVSTLELGDSALYLCASTPPGLAGTNEQFFGPGTRLTVL.

Remarks on this clone: Other DNA sequences from this sample encode an identical CDR3 as well. The rearrangement links TRBV19 to TRBJ2-1, with 11 nucleotides matching TRBD2. The CDR3 is 15 residues long. The germline V gene has CDR1 LNHDA and CDR2 SQIVND (reference sequence). Trimming took 4 bases from V and 4 from J; bases not matched to a gene: 3. As DNA, the CDR3 is TGTGCCAGTAGTACCGGGACTAGCGGTTACAATGAGCAGTTCTTC. This sequence encodes CASSTGTSGYNEQFF.

The chain recombines TRBV27 with TRBJ2-7, with 10 bases identical to TRBD2. V was pared by 5 bases and J by 8 bases, with 9 bases of the junction left unmatched. There are 14 residues in the CDR3. CDR1 is MNHEY and CDR2 is SMNVEV in the germline V gene (reference sequence). CDR3 sequence reads: CASSREREGLKQYF. CDR3 nucleotides: TGTGCCAGCAGTAGAGAGCGGGAGGGCCTGAAGCAGTACTTC.

This chain connects TRBV11-3 to TRBJ1-1; D uncertain. This CDR3 is 15 amino acids long. In germline, CDR1 is SGHNT, CDR2 YENEEA. V shed 4 bases and J shed 0 bases, with 12 bases lying between them. CDR3 region: CASSSPIGMNTEAFF. In nucleotides, the CDR3 is TGTGCCAGCAGCTCCCCGATCGGGATGAACACTGAAGCTTTCTTT.

The sample holds one count of this clone. The chain links TRBV27 to TRBJ2-1; 8 bases align to TRBD2. Germline loops: CDR1 MNHEY, CDR2 SMNVEV (reference sequence). The CDR3 totals 16 residues. The V segment lost 7 bases and the J segment 6 bases; nucleotides outside the gene matches: 14. The CDR3 nucleotides read TGTGCCAGCACCCCCCTGTTGAGCGGGAGCGTCAATGAGCAGTTCTTC. This encodes CASTPLLSGSVNEQFF.

This clone was found a few times. A much larger clone differs from this one at a single base, so this may be a read error. Distinct nucleotide sequences in the sample also encode this CDR3. The rearrangement uses TRBV9 and TRBJ2-2; D might be TRBD1 (6 bases). The CDR3 loop spans 13 amino acids. The V end was cut by 1 base, the J end by 5 bases, with 6 bases between. Germline CDR1 SGDLS, CDR2 YYNGEE. For the CDR3, the DNA is TGTGCCAGCAGCGTACAGGGGACCGGGGAGCTGTTTTTT. This sequence encodes CASSVQGTGELFF.

V usage is TRBV7-9 and J usage is TRBJ2-3; 7 nucleotides align to TRBD2. The CDR3 sequence is 14 residues long. The V gene end was trimmed by 3 bases and the J gene end by 5 bases; junction bases not matched to a gene: 5. The germline V gene has CDR1 SEHNR and CDR2 FQNEAQ (reference sequence). The chain's CDR3 is CASSLNAGVDTQYF. The CDR3 DNA is TGTGCCAGCAGCTTGAACGCGGGAGTAGATACGCAGTATTTT.

This clone has only a few counts. The chain recombines TRBV6-1 with TRBJ1-5; no firm D call. V dropped 6 bases and J dropped 5 bases, with 17 bases sitting between them. CDR1 and CDR2 from the germline V gene are MNHNS and SASEGT. The CDR3 is made up of 15 amino acids. In DNA, the CDR3 is TGTGCCAGCAGGATAGTCGTGGCCGTAGATCAGCCCCAGCATTTT. Translated: CASRIVVAVDQPQHF.

A note on this clone: In the same sample, other DNA sequences code for this CDR3. This chain joins TRBV29-1 and TRBJ2-1; D unresolved. V was pared by 4 bases and J by 3 bases, with 7 bases between. CDR3 length equals 12 residues. Germline CDR1 is SQVTM and CDR2 is ANQGSEA. The CDR3 region has the DNA TGCAGCGTTGGGAGTGGCTACAATGAGCAGTTCTTC. Translation: CSVGSGYNEQFF.

The chain combines TRBV28 with TRBJ2-7; 12 positions match TRBD2. Germline CDR1 and CDR2: MDHEN and SYDVKM. J lost 5 bases, V lost 3 bases, and 8 bases had no gene match. The CDR3 contains 16 residues. CDR3 DNA sequence: TGTGCCAGCAGTTTGCCCCGGACTAGCGGGAACGACGAGCAGTACTTC. Translation gives CASSLPRTSGNDEQYF.

Concerning this clone itself: Other DNA sequences from this sample encode an identical CDR3 as well. The rearrangement joins TRBV28 to TRBJ2-7, with D unresolved. V gave up 6 bases and J gave up 3 bases, with 9 bases separating them. CDR3 size: 12 residues. CDR1 is MDHEN, CDR2 SYDVKM, per germline. The CDR3 spells CASSLGIYEQYF. The DNA for the CDR3 is TGTGCCAGCAGCCTGGGAATCTACGAGCAGTACTTC.

This clone was detected many times. V and J are TRBV2 and TRBJ1-2; 12 bases map to TRBD1. Germline loops: CDR1 SNHLY, CDR2 FYNNEI. The CDR3 contains 16 residues. V dropped 3 bases and J dropped 4; count of bases not matched to a gene: 6. Written as DNA, the CDR3 is TGTGCCAGCAGTGACGGGACAGGGGGCGCCGGCTATGGCTACACCTTC. Amino acid sequence: CASSDGTGGAGYGYTF.

The rearrangement links TRBV11-1 to TRBJ2-7, with D uncertain. There are 16 residues in the CDR3. Per the germline V gene, CDR1 is SGHAT and CDR2 is FQDESV (reference sequence). The V and J ends lost 5 bases and 4 bases respectively, with 21 bases between them. The chain's CDR3 is CASSPRRGIRGYEQYF. DNA of the CDR3: TGTGCCAGCAGCCCCCGCCGTGGCATCCGAGGATACGAGCAGTACTTC. Supplemented by reference TRBV11-1 and TRBJ2-7, the full variable domain reads EAEVAQSPRYKITEKSQAVAFWCDPISGHATLYWYRQILGQGPELLVQFQDESVVDDSQLPKDRFSAERLKGVDSTLKIQPAELGDSAMYLCASSPRRGIRGYEQYFGPGTRLTVT.

The chain has TRBV29-1 and TRBJ2-5, with D unresolved. The CDR3 covers 15 residues. V was pared by 6 bases and J by 4 bases, with 21 bases between. Germline CDR1 and CDR2: SQVTM and ANQGSEA. The CDR3 coding sequence is TGCAGCGTACCCCGGGCCCCGGGCGTCGGAGAGACCCAGTACTTC. Amino acid sequence: CSVPRAPGVGETQYF. The full variable domain, with the rest looked up from reference TRBV29-1 and TRBJ2-5, is SAVISQKPSRDICQRGTSLTIQCQVDSQVTMMFWYRQQPGQSLTLIATANQGSEATYESGFVIDKFPISRPNLTFSTLTVSNMSPEDSSIYLCSVPRAPGVGETQYFGPGTRLLVL.

The chain carries TRBV4-2 and TRBJ2-3; a weak D match, TRBD2 (5 bases). CDR3 length: 17 residues. Germline loops: CDR1 LGHNA, CDR2 YNFKEQ. Trimming took off 0 bases at V and 0 bases at J, with 13 bases between the two ends. As DNA, the CDR3 is TGTGCCAGCAGCCAAGATACCAGCGGTACTAGCACAGATACGCAGTATTTT. Protein sequence: CASSQDTSGTSTDTQYF.

The V call is TRBV14, the J call TRBJ2-1; tentative D call: TRBD2 (5 bases). Germline assignment: CDR1 SGHDN and CDR2 FVKESK. The CDR3 covers 13 residues. V lost 3 bases and J lost 14, with 17 bases in between. Here the CDR3 DNA reads TGTGCCAGCAGCCAGGGCGGGTACGGGCAGGAGTTCTTC. Its translation: CASSQGGYGQEFF. Full variable domain (missing parts from reference TRBV14 and TRBJ2-1): EAGVTQFPSHSVIEKGQTVTLRCDPISGHDNLYWYRRVMGKEIKFLLHFVKESKQDESGMPNNRFLAERTGGTYSTLKVQPAELEDSGVYFCASSQGGYGQEFFGPGTRLTVL.

The rearrangement links TRBV4-1 to TRBJ2-3; D not resolved. Between the trimmed V and J ends, which lost 5 bases and 4 bases, there was a span of 7 bases. The CDR3 totals 12 residues. Germline CDR1 reads MGHRA; CDR2 reads YSYEKL. The CDR3 region has the DNA TGCGCCAGCAGCTACTGGGCAGATACGCAGTATTTT. Amino acids: CASSYWADTQYF.

The chain joins TRBV5-8 to TRBJ2-7; 7 bases map to TRBD2. The CDR3 contains 15 residues. The V segment lost 5 bases and the J segment 7 bases; nucleotides outside the gene matches: 15. CDR1 and CDR2 from the germline V gene are SGHTS and YDEGEE. The CDR3 reads CASSARGLVSKEQYF. The DNA for the CDR3 is TGTGCCAGCAGTGCCCGAGGACTAGTTTCGAAGGAGCAGTACTTC.